This TCR beta chain was identified during a study of prognosis after radiotherapy for stage I lung cancer. This clonotype rates as medium-sized. Genomic DNA yielded TCR beta CDR3, amplified by two-round multiplex PCR. It was primers specific to each TRBV and TRBJ gene that first-round PCR used. TCRdb used MiXCR to reprocess the multiplex PCR reads, holding one entry per CDR3 protein. The table lists about 14,000 distinct CDR3 sequences, about 32% of them singletons. The CDR3 covers 12 residues. Per the germline V gene, CDR1 is DFQATT and CDR2 is SNEGSKA (reference sequence). J is TRBJ2-5 and V is TRBV20-1; unclear D gene. This TCR was sampled from a donor over 45 with non-small cell lung cancer. This specimen consisted of PBMCs, obtained before or after stereotactic body radiation therapy (not recorded which). The DNA for the CDR3 is TGCCCCTTGGACCGACGACAAGAGACCCAGTACTTC. As protein: CPLDRRQETQYF.